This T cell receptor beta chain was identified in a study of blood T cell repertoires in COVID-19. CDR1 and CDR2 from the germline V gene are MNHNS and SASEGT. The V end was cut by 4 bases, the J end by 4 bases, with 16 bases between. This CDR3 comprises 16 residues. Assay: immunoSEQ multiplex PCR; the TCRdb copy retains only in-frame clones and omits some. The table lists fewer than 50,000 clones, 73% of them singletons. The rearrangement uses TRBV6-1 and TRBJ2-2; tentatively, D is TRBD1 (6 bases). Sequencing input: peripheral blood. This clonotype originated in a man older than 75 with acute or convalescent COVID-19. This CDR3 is CASSVQGNWGTGELFF. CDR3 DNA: TGTGCCAGCAGTGTACAGGGTAATTGGGGCACCGGGGAGCTGTTTTTT.